A single sample gave rise to the 31 T cell receptor beta chains below, sequenced in a study of cytomegalovirus exposure and HLA in healthy donors. Profiling relied on immunoSEQ multiplex PCR, and the TCRdb table lists in-frame clones only, not all of them. The sample carries about 240,000 clones, about 86% recorded once. The sequenced material came from PBMCs. All receptors derive from a woman aged 30 to 39 in good health and CMV-seropositive.

Here the CDR3 reads CAWSVPSLASGTRSYEQYF. CDR3 coding DNA: TGTGCCTGGAGTGTACCGTCATTGGCTAGCGGGACCCGCTCCTACGAGCAGTACTTC. The chain couples TRBV30 to TRBJ2-7; 9 bases are shared with TRBD2. Losses at the gene ends were 0 bases for V and 0 bases for J; bases not matched to a gene: 15. The CDR3 contains 19 residues. The germline V gene encodes CDR1 GTSNPN and CDR2 SVGIG (reference sequence).

V and J are TRBV2 and TRBJ1-2, with TRBD1 matching over 7 bases. With 8 bases clipped from V and 4 bases from J, the junction kept 7 bases outside the gene matches. The CDR3 runs 13 residues. Germline V CDR1 and CDR2: SNHLY, FYNNEI. This CDR3 is CASLLTGTYGYTF. For the CDR3, the DNA is TGTGCCAGCCTTCTGACAGGGACCTATGGCTACACCTTC.

This chain uses TRBV5-6 with TRBJ2-7, with TRBD1 matching over 9 bases. Germline CDR1 is SGHDT and CDR2 is YYEEEE. The ends lost 4 bases at V and 3 bases at J; junction bases unmatched: 5. The CDR3 has 14 amino acids. The CDR3 protein is CASSPGTGYYEQYF. CDR3 coding DNA: TGTGCCAGCAGCCCCGGGACAGGGTACTACGAGCAGTACTTC.

V gene TRBV19 combines with J gene TRBJ2-2; 9 bases fit TRBD1. The V gene's germline CDR1 is LNHDA and CDR2 SQIVND (reference sequence). This CDR3 has 18 amino acids. V lost 4 bases, J lost 6 bases, and 15 bases stayed unmatched. This CDR3 reads CASSSGTGLSSIAGELFF. CDR3 coding DNA: TGTGCCAGTAGTAGCGGGACAGGGCTTTCTAGTATCGCCGGGGAGCTGTTTTTT.

The CDR3, as DNA: TGTGCCAGCAGCTTGGGAGGCAGCTACAATGAGCAGTTCTTC. Translation: CASSLGGSYNEQFF. V gene TRBV5-6 combines with J gene TRBJ2-1; D unresolved. V was cut by 0 bases and J by 3 bases, with 7 bases left in between. Germline V gene lookup returns CDR1 SGHDT and CDR2 YYEEEE. CDR3 length: 14 residues. The variable domain in full, with the rest retrieved from reference TRBV5-6 and TRBJ2-1, is DAGVTQSPTHLIKTRGQQVTLRCSPKSGHDTVSWYQQALGQGPQFIFQYYEEEERQRGNFPDRFSGHQFPNYSSELNVNALLLGDSALYLCASSLGGSYNEQFFGPGTRLTVL.

The rearrangement joins TRBV29-1 to TRBJ2-3, with D unresolved. In germline, CDR1 is SQVTM, CDR2 ANQGSEA. The CDR3 covers 11 residues. Trimming removed 5 bases at V and 5 bases at J, with 8 bases between. CDR3 in amino acids: CSVPEEDTQYF. CDR3 nucleotide sequence: TGCAGCGTTCCCGAGGAAGATACGCAGTATTTT.

The chain couples TRBV6-5 to TRBJ1-4; 10 bases map to TRBD1. Germline trimming cut 6 bases from V and 7 bases from J; bases unmatched to any gene: 5. The V gene's germline CDR1 is MNHEY and CDR2 SVGAGI. CDR3 length equals 14 residues. The CDR3 here is CASRTGGKSEKLFF. In nucleotides, the CDR3 is TGTGCCAGCAGGACAGGGGGCAAAAGTGAAAAACTGTTTTTT.

This clone came up once. This rearrangement joins TRBV30 to TRBJ2-1; 8 nucleotides align to TRBD2. The V gene end was trimmed by 8 bases and the J gene end by 0 bases; junction bases not matched to a gene: 9. The CDR3 runs to 15 residues. Germline V gene sequence: CDR1 GTSNPN, CDR2 SVGIG (reference sequence). This chain's CDR3 is CAVLAAPSSYNEQFF. The CDR3 DNA follows: TGTGCCGTACTAGCGGCCCCTAGCTCCTACAATGAGCAGTTCTTC.

The CDR3 nucleotides are TGTGCCAGTAGCTACAGGGCAGGGGAGACCCAGTACTTC. Protein: CASSYRAGETQYF. The chain joins TRBV19 to TRBJ2-5; possible D gene TRBD1, 6 bases. The V end lost 6 bases, the J end lost 5 bases, and 13 bases lay between the germline ends. Germline assignment: CDR1 LNHDA and CDR2 SQIVND (reference sequence). The CDR3 spans 13 residues.

V and J are TRBV7-8 and TRBJ1-5, with D perhaps matching TRBD1 (5 bases). V lost 5 bases to trimming and J lost 5 bases, with 16 bases between them. The CDR3 has 15 amino acids. Germline values: CDR1 SGHVS, CDR2 FQNEAQ. Here the CDR3 reads CASSPVGGVDQPQHF. CDR3 in DNA: TGTGCCAGCAGCCCGGTCGGGGGGGTGGATCAGCCCCAGCATTTT.

The chain uses TRBV5-8 and TRBJ1-1; perhaps TRBD1 as D (6 bases). V lost 5 bases to trimming and J lost 9 bases, with 14 bases between them. CDR1 and CDR2 (germline): SGHTS, YDEGEE. The CDR3 totals 12 residues. The CDR3 DNA reads as TGTGCCAGCAGGCGGACAGTAATGAAAGCTTTCTTT. Amino acids: CASRRTVMKAFF.

The chain joins TRBV27 to TRBJ2-7; D is undetermined. V shed 2 bases and J shed 4 bases, with 3 bases lying between them. This CDR3 region has 11 residues. Germline V gene data show CDR1 as MNHEY and CDR2 as SMNVEV (reference sequence). The CDR3 sequence is CASSLHYEQYF. For the CDR3, the DNA is TGTGCCAGCAGTTTACATTACGAGCAGTACTTC.

The J gene is TRBJ2-3, the V gene TRBV10-1; 8 nucleotides match TRBD2. After removal of 3 bases from V and 2 bases from J, the junction contained 7 bases not matched to a gene. The CDR3 is 16 amino acids. The V gene's germline CDR1 is WNHNN and CDR2 SYGVQD (reference sequence). As DNA, the CDR3 is TGCGCCAGCAGTGAACAAACCGGGGGGGACACAGATACGCAGTATTTT. Residues: CASSEQTGGDTDTQYF.

The chain carries TRBV19 and TRBJ2-1, with D possibly matching TRBD2 (6 bases). V lost 4 bases, J lost 4 bases, and 14 bases lay in between. The length of the CDR3 is 15 residues. Germline V gene sequence: CDR1 LNHDA, CDR2 SQIVND (reference sequence). CDR3 region: CASSNGGGMYNEQFF. The DNA of the CDR3 is TGTGCCAGTAGTAATGGGGGAGGTATGTACAATGAGCAGTTCTTC.

This clone was detected only a few times. This rearrangement joins TRBV6-1 to TRBJ2-1, with D perhaps TRBD2 (6 bases). This CDR3 is 14 amino acids long. The V gene's germline CDR1 is MNHNS and CDR2 SASEGT. Trimming cost V 4 bases and J 7 bases, with 14 bases left between them. The CDR3 spells CASSGTIIANEQFF. The CDR3 nucleotides are TGTGCCAGCAGTGGGACTATAATAGCTAATGAGCAGTTCTTC.

This sequence joins TRBV27 and TRBJ1-1; D unresolved. This CDR3 comprises 13 residues. Germline V gene data show CDR1 as MNHEY and CDR2 as SMNVEV (reference sequence). The V gene lost 7 bases and the J gene lost 4 bases, with 13 bases spanning the gap. The CDR3 nucleotides read TGTGCCAGCACTAAGGGAGGTAGCACTGAAGCTTTCTTT. This codes for CASTKGGSTEAFF.

The chain carries TRBV5-1 and TRBJ2-1, with 12 bases fitting TRBD1. Trimming removed 4 bases from V and 9 bases from J; junction bases left unmatched: 11. This CDR3 has 16 amino acids. CDR1 SGHRS and CDR2 YFSETQ come from the germline V gene. CDR3 residues: CASSGGTGGAGGEQFF. DNA of the CDR3: TGCGCCAGCAGCGGCGGGACAGGGGGCGCAGGGGGTGAGCAGTTCTTC.

This chain connects TRBV7-6 to TRBJ2-5, with TRBD2 matching 7 bases. With 3 bases clipped from V and 5 bases from J, the junction kept 18 bases outside the gene matches. Germline V gene lookup returns CDR1 SGHVS and CDR2 FNYEAQ. CDR3 length equals 18 residues. The CDR3 nucleotides are TGTGCCAGCAGCTTGGGAAGGCGCGGGAGAGAGAATGGGGAGACCCAGTACTTC. Protein sequence: CASSLGRRGRENGETQYF.

Comment on this clone: Other DNA sequences in the same sample also yield this CDR3. The CDR3, as DNA: TGTGCCAGCAGCCGCGACAGGGGGCTGACTGAAGCTTTCTTT. Its protein is CASSRDRGLTEAFF. The chain links TRBV11-3 to TRBJ1-1; TRBD1 matches 10 bases. The CDR3 is 14 amino acids. V shed 5 bases, J shed 5 bases, and the junction held 5 bases outside the gene matches. Germline assignment: CDR1 SGHNT and CDR2 YENEEA.

The table lists this clone with a count of one. The rearrangement joins TRBV30 to TRBJ1-2, with a possible D match to TRBD1 (6 bases). The CDR3 length is 12 residues. V lost 2 bases and J 5 bases, leaving 9 bases between the germline ends. In germline, CDR1 is GTSNPN, CDR2 SVGIG (reference sequence). The chain's CDR3 is CAWSPQGYGYTF. CDR3 coding DNA: TGTGCCTGGAGTCCACAGGGATATGGCTACACCTTC.

This chain uses TRBV5-1 with TRBJ1-1; D is possibly TRBD1 (5 bases). From germline, CDR1 is SGHRS and CDR2 YFSETQ. This CDR3 comprises 14 residues. The V end was cut by 1 base, the J end by 4 bases, with 11 bases between. CDR3 nucleotides: TGCGCCAGCAGCTTGAGGCAGGGTGGCACTGAAGCTTTCTTT. Translated: CASSLRQGGTEAFF.

This clone was recorded a few times. The chain carries TRBV28 and TRBJ2-7, with D perhaps matching TRBD1 (6 bases). The germline V gene encodes CDR1 MDHEN and CDR2 SYDVKM. V was cut by 5 bases and J by 3 bases, with 11 bases left in between. This CDR3 is 13 amino acids long. CDR3 in DNA: TGTGCCAGCAGTATAGGGGGAAGCTACGAGCAGTACTTC. This sequence encodes CASSIGGSYEQYF.

The V call is TRBV5-1, the J call TRBJ2-3; TRBD1 matches at 8 bases. Germline CDR1 is SGHRS and CDR2 is YFSETQ. The V gene end was trimmed by 0 bases and the J gene end by 4 bases; junction bases not matched to a gene: 4. This CDR3 is 15 amino acids long. In nucleotides, the CDR3 is TGCGCCAGCAGCTTGGGGGGGACAGGCCCAGATACGCAGTATTTT. Translated: CASSLGGTGPDTQYF.

This chain connects TRBV5-1 to TRBJ1-3; D not certain. This CDR3 has 15 amino acids. The germline V gene encodes CDR1 SGHRS and CDR2 YFSETQ. V shed 0 bases and J shed 1 base, with 8 bases lying between them. The CDR3 nucleotides read TGCGCCAGCAGCTTGGCTACTGATTCTGGAAACACCATATATTTT. Its translation: CASSLATDSGNTIYF.

The sample holds a few counts of this clone. The rearrangement uses TRBV11-2 and TRBJ2-1; TRBD2 aligns across 12 bases. CDR1 SGHAT and CDR2 FQNNGV come from the germline V gene. CDR3 length: 14 amino acids. V lost 5 bases, J lost 9 bases, and 5 bases stayed unmatched. The CDR3 reads CASSPSGRAIEQFF. CDR3 sequence (DNA): TGTGCCAGCAGCCCTAGCGGGAGGGCCATTGAGCAGTTCTTC.

The chain carries TRBV27 and TRBJ2-5; 8 bases match TRBD1. Trimming took 5 bases from V and 0 from J; bases not matched to a gene: 14. Germline CDR1 MNHEY, CDR2 SMNVEV (reference sequence). This CDR3 has 18 residues. The DNA of the CDR3 is TGTGCCAGCAGTCTACTGACCGAAGGGACAGGTTACCAAGAGACCCAGTACTTC. This encodes CASSLLTEGTGYQETQYF.

This chain connects TRBV14 to TRBJ2-7, with D perhaps TRBD1 (6 bases). The CDR3 is 14 residues long. The germline V gene has CDR1 SGHDN and CDR2 FVKESK. Trimming left V 0 bases short and J 2 bases short, with 8 bases between. The DNA of the CDR3 is TGTGCCAGCAGCCAAGAGCCAGGGGCCTACGAGCAGTACTTC. It is translated as CASSQEPGAYEQYF.

This sequence joins TRBV6-5 and TRBJ1-2; D might be TRBD1 (5 bases). The germline CDR1 and CDR2 sequences are MNHEY and SVGAGI. V was pared by 3 bases and J by 3 bases, with 8 bases between. The length of the CDR3 is 13 residues. The CDR3 DNA reads TGTGCCAGCAGTTATGGAGGGGACTATGGCTACACCTTC. Its translation: CASSYGGDYGYTF.

This clone was seen once. The chain combines TRBV7-6 with TRBJ1-4; unclear D gene. Germline V CDR1 and CDR2: SGHVS, FNYEAQ. V gave up 2 bases and J gave up 14 bases, with 12 bases separating them. The CDR3 has 12 residues. The CDR3 DNA follows: TGTGCCAGCAGCTTAAACCCAGGCGAGCTGTTTTTT. This codes for CASSLNPGELFF.

The CDR3 nucleotides read TGTGCCAGCAGGGAAAGTTTTGACACTTACTATGGCTACACCTTC. Amino acid sequence: CASRESFDTYYGYTF. This sequence joins TRBV27 and TRBJ1-2; the D is unclear. Germline V lookup: CDR1 MNHEY, CDR2 SMNVEV (reference sequence). V was clipped by 6 bases and J by 3 bases, with 17 bases between them. The CDR3 loop spans 15 amino acids.

This clone was recorded at least ten times. DNA for the CDR3: TGTGCCAGCGGGAGGTTACAAGAGACCCAGTACTTC. Its protein is CASGRLQETQYF. The genes are TRBV2 and TRBJ2-5, with D maybe TRBD2 (6 bases). The germline gives CDR1 SNHLY, CDR2 FYNNEI. Trimming shortened V by 8 bases and J by 2 bases, and 9 bases separated the two germline ends. The CDR3 has 12 amino acids.